Below, one TCR beta chain is given with its context. The germline gives CDR1 SGDLS, CDR2 YYNGEE. The length of the CDR3 is 14 residues. V shed 3 bases, J shed 0 bases, and the junction held 3 bases outside the gene matches. The data were taken from a study of technical replicates of blood from several donors. Generated by immunoSEQ multiplex PCR, the TCRdb table keeps only in-frame clones and is missing some. Among approximately 70,000 clones, about nine tenths were seen once, and the ten largest hold approximately 0.36%. The V call is TRBV9, the J call TRBJ2-7, with TRBD2 matching over 7 bases. The sample consisted of T cells isolated from PBMCs. The TCR was taken from a human donor in good health. Here the CDR3 reads CASSASGNSYEQYF. The CDR3, as DNA: TGTGCCAGCAGCGCCAGCGGGAACTCCTACGAGCAGTACTTC.